The T cell receptor (beta chain) described here comes from a study of T cell changes during pregnancy in multiple sclerosis. Unmatched junction bases numbered 4, after V lost 5 bases and J lost 1 base. Germline V gives CDR1 MNHEY, CDR2 SVGAGI. The CDR3 consists of 14 residues. TCRdb keeps only in-frame clones here, not all; method: immunoSEQ multiplex PCR. The data contain tens of thousands of clones, 90% of them singletons. This TCR derives from a female donor in good health, enrolled as a control in a pregnancy study. The V gene is TRBV6-5, the J gene TRBJ2-5; 7 bases are shared with TRBD1. The sample consisted of peripheral blood, taken in the third trimester of pregnancy. This CDR3 reads CASSQGTVQETQYF. In DNA, the CDR3 is TGTGCCAGCAGTCAGGGGACAGTCCAAGAGACCCAGTACTTC.